This entry concerns a single TCR beta chain. Per the study methods: Reference gene primer amplification in the assay estimated nucleated cell counts. Only in-frame clones appear in the TCRdb table, and some are missing; sequencing was by immunoSEQ multiplex PCR. V, J and clone size derive from that table, while D and trimming were established from the DNA sequence. The table includes 250,000 to 350,000 clones, 70% to 90% detected once. The V segment lost 5 bases and the J segment 7 bases; nucleotides outside the gene matches: 9. Germline-derived CDR1 and CDR2 are SGHRS and YFSETQ. The CDR3 length is 14 residues. Each participant's cohort was designated according to participant-reported clinical history. This sample was taken from a study of blood T cell repertoires in COVID-19. The wider study: Both acute and convalescent COVID-19 samples were obtained from the United States, Italy and Spain.

The sequence was collected from a woman in her twenties or thirties who had recovered from COVID-19. Sequencing input: PBMCs or T cells enriched from blood (not recorded which). The rearrangement links TRBV5-1 to TRBJ2-1; TRBD2 matches at 7 bases. CDR3 region: CASRRAGTGNEQFF. CDR3 DNA: TGCGCCAGCAGACGAGCGGGGACCGGAAATGAGCAGTTCTTC. The full variable domain, rest sourced from reference TRBV5-1 and TRBJ2-1, is KAGVTQTPRYLIKTRGQQVTLSCSPISGHRSVSWYQQTPGQGLQFLFEYFSETQRNKGNFPGRFSGRQFSNSRSEMNVSTLELGDSALYLCASRRAGTGNEQFFGPGTRLTVL.